This TCR beta chain was sequenced during a study of graft-versus-host responses after intestinal transplantation (dated by TCRdb to the early 2020s). The study in broad terms: Recipients received multivisceral, liver-intestinal, or isolated intestinal transplants. Every recipient was given anti-thymocyte globulin induction, followed by around three years of maintenance tacrolimus and steroids. After intestinal transplantation, graft-versus-host and host-versus-graft alloreactive T cell clones in the graft, circulation and bone marrow were tracked using bulk TCR-beta CDR3 sequencing. To identify alloreactive clones, pre-transplant mixed lymphocyte reaction products were sequenced and then compared with unstimulated pre-transplant donor and recipient T cells. The cohort enrolled under 25 intestinal transplant recipients including one retransplant, and a few patients lacking pretransplant specimens were excluded. Donor T cell macrochimerism was defined as a peak of at least 4% donor T cells among recipient peripheral blood mononuclear cells. Samples from a few later patients were sequenced in-house on an Illumina MiSeq with MiXCR processing rather than by the commercial service. Study-level results and caveats: The relatively low number and heterogeneity of intestinal transplant patients limited the conclusions. GvH clones were detected in recipient bone marrow, and some appeared earlier in ileal mucosa or blood, consistent with an intestinal mucosal origin. Early after transplant, peak levels of circulating GvH clones were found to be associated with declines in HvG clones. High GvH to HvG T cell clonal ratios were observed in the allografts of patients with donor T cell macrochimerism.

Blood samples were collected up to 4 times in the first month after transplant and then at least monthly when available. According to the germline V gene, CDR1 reads SQVTM and CDR2 reads ANQGSEA. The V and J ends are trimmed by 8 bases and 4 bases, leaving 20 bases between them. The CDR3 goes from the cysteine to the phenylalanine over 14 residues. Kept here is only the CDR3 DNA, which spans 42 bases and is read in frame from base 1. Turning to this clone: Which antigen it targets is not known. Base qualities are not at hand, and no much larger clone is one base apart.

Libraries were prepared through the immunoSEQ multiplex PCR assay. For most patients, genomic DNA was subjected to high-throughput TCR-beta CDR3 sequencing by Adaptive Biotechnologies. The authors processed their data as follows. TCR sequencing data were retrieved from Adaptive's ImmunoSEQ software for around 18 patients, whereas a few other patients were processed with MiXCR and VDJtools. Because the origin of CDR3 nucleotide sequences shared between donor and recipient could not be assigned, those sequences were removed. At least 2-fold expansion over unstimulated cells and a minimum CFSE-low frequency of 0.002% (template counts) or 0.001% (read counts) were required for clones to be classified as alloreactive. Clones were considered mappable if detected in sequenced pre-transplant spleen, lymph node, or MLR CFSE-low populations of the donor or recipient. The cumulative frequency of alloreactive clones was calculated as a percentage of all sequences, weighted by copy number. TCRdb carries this immuneACCESS record with in-frame sequences only. Its versions omit some clonotypes, under half of them owing to an unresolved V gene in the studies checked, with the rest unexplained. From that table come the V and J calls and clone size; the DNA was used to work out D and trimming. This sample lists approximately 54,000 clones; less than 95% were detected once. Approximately 5% of the sample lies in the top ten.

The TCR originated in a human patient who received an intestinal transplant, so some T cells may come from the graft donor. Sequenced here: PBMCs, sampled approximately 97 weeks after intestinal transplant. This chain joins TRBV29-1 to TRBJ1-2; the D gene is unclear. The nucleotide sequence reads as follows: TGCAGCCTAACGAGAGTCCCTCGTCTCTATGGCTACACCTTC. Its translation is CSLTRVPRLYGYTF.